These 7 T cell receptor beta chains share one sample of origin, sequenced in a study of low-dose radiotherapy and immunotherapy resistance in tumors. TRAV- and TRBV-specific primers primed first-strand cDNA, covering alpha and beta chains. With a constant-region primer and a V-primer adapter, TCRs were subjected to roughly 18 PCR cycles of amplification. TCRdb passed the reads through MiXCR, listing each CDR3 protein once. The sample has 30,000 to 40,000 distinct CDR3 sequences; 20% to 25% are singletons. Described time point: after trial treatment. As for treatment: LDRT plus nivolumab, ipilimumab, low-dose cyclophosphamide and aspirin (RACIN trial). The sequencing used PBMCs, collected after low-dose radiotherapy plus immunotherapy. All receptors come from a female donor with ovarian cancer.

The chain has TRBV19 and TRBJ1-2, with D maybe TRBD1 (6 bases). This CDR3 comprises 12 residues. Between the trimmed V and J ends, which lost 9 bases and 4 bases, there was a span of 12 bases. Per germline, CDR1 LNHDA and CDR2 SQIVND (reference sequence). CDR3 loop: CASRQAGYGYTF. The CDR3 nucleotides read TGTGCCAGCAGACAGGCGGGCTATGGCTACACCTTC.

This clonotype appeared many times. J is TRBJ2-2 and V is TRBV20-1; D remains ambiguous. The V gene's germline CDR1 is DFQATT and CDR2 SNEGSKA (reference sequence). This CDR3 has 14 amino acids. The germline V and J ends were trimmed by 0 bases and 7 bases, with 12 bases remaining between them. CDR3 nucleotide sequence: TGCAGTGCTAGAGATCCCGATACGATCGGGGAGCTGTTTTTT. Amino acids: CSARDPDTIGELFF.

This clonotype was detected many times. The rearrangement joins TRBV30 to TRBJ2-5, with 7 positions matching TRBD1. The junction had 8 bases not matched to a gene; V was cut back by 6 bases and J by 1 base. The CDR3 totals 14 residues. From germline, CDR1 is GTSNPN and CDR2 SVGIG (reference sequence). CDR3 bases: TGTGCCTGCGCGGACTGGACAGGCCAAGAGACCCAGTACTTC. Translation: CACADWTGQETQYF. Looking up the rest from reference TRBV30 and TRBJ2-5 gives the full variable domain: SQTIHQWPATLVQPVGSPLSLECTVEGTSNPNLYWYRQAAGRGLQLLFYSVGIGQISSEVPQNLSASRPQDRQFILSSKKLLLSDSGFYLCACADWTGQETQYFGPGTRLLVL.

This clonotype was seen a handful of times. The V call is TRBV5-1, the J call TRBJ2-7; D is possibly TRBD1 (5 bases). CDR1 is SGHRS, CDR2 YFSETQ, per germline. The CDR3 has 15 amino acids. The V gene lost 0 bases and the J gene lost 0 bases, with 10 bases spanning the gap. CDR3 nucleotides: TGCGCCAGCAGCTTGGCAGGGCAGAGCTCCTACGAGCAGTACTTC. Protein product: CASSLAGQSSYEQYF.

This clonotype was seen at least ten times. This chain connects TRBV20-1 to TRBJ2-7; 9 positions match TRBD1. The length of the CDR3 is 14 residues. The germline V gene encodes CDR1 DFQATT and CDR2 SNEGSKA (reference sequence). V dropped 6 bases and J dropped 3; count of bases not matched to a gene: 9. The CDR3 protein is CSARGQGAYYEQYF. DNA for the CDR3: TGCAGTGCCAGGGGACAGGGAGCTTACTACGAGCAGTACTTC.

At least ten counts were recorded for this clonotype. The V and J genes are TRBV20-1 and TRBJ2-5, with D possibly being TRBD2 (6 bases). The CDR3 sequence is 14 residues long. V shed 5 bases and J shed 2 bases, with 15 bases lying between them. Germline V gene data show CDR1 as DFQATT and CDR2 as SNEGSKA (reference sequence). The chain's CDR3 is CSAEAGGRQETQYF. The CDR3 region has the DNA TGCAGTGCTGAGGCCGGGGGTAGGCAAGAGACCCAGTACTTC.

Note on this clonotype: A far larger clone is one nucleotide away, so this likely arose from a read error. This chain uses TRBV6-6 with TRBJ2-1; no clear D. This CDR3 comprises 13 residues. In germline, CDR1 is MNHNY, CDR2 SVGAGI (reference sequence). V was pared by 5 bases and J by 7 bases, with 12 bases between. The CDR3, as DNA: TGTGCCAGCAGTCTGGACGGCAAAAATGAGCAGTTCTTC. This translates into CASSLDGKNEQFF.